These T cell receptor beta chains were read from a single sample in a study of T cells after yellow fever vaccination. Each CDR3 protein is one row after TCRdb ran MiXCR on the 5' RACE reads. The sample holds some 390,000 distinct CDR3 sequences, around 19% seen once. This specimen was PBMCs, taken before the yellow fever booster vaccination. These receptors were taken from a man in his late teens or twenties who received the YFV17D yellow fever vaccine. CDR3s include the opening cysteine and the closing phenylalanine or tryptophan. D genes are given only for firm matches. Clone size, where shown, is once, few, many, or a class for clones that have expanded.

CDR3aa	CDR3nt	j_gene	abundance	v_gene	d_gene
CASSWTGENQPQHF	TGTGCCAGCAGCTGGACAGGGGAGAATCAGCCCCAGCATTTT	TRBJ1-5	few	TRBV5-5	TRBD1
CASSLVSSGTEAFF	TGCGCCAGCAGCTTGGTAAGTTCTGGGACTGAAGCTTTCTTT	TRBJ1-1	few	TRBV5-1	.
CASSLKEYNEQFF	TGTGCCAGCAGCCTGAAGGAATACAATGAGCAGTTCTTC	TRBJ2-1	.	TRBV11-2	.
CASSSQSGVEQFF	TGTGCCAGCAGTTCGCAGAGCGGGGTCGAGCAGTTCTTC	TRBJ2-1	few	TRBV12-3/TRBV12-4	TRBD2
CASSSSPETQYF	TGTGCCAGCAGCTCGTCCCCCGAGACCCAGTACTTC	TRBJ2-5	.	TRBV7-2	.
CASSPTTYSNQPQHF	TGTGCCAGCAGCCCTACCACATATAGCAATCAGCCCCAGCATTTT	TRBJ1-5	few	TRBV27	.
CASSQDRKGPSLHF	TGCGCCAGCAGCCAAGATCGAAAGGGTCCATCCCTCCACTTT	TRBJ1-6	many	TRBV4-3	.
CASSYEGLRNTEAFF	TGTGCCAGCAGTTACGAGGGGCTCCGGAACACTGAAGCTTTCTTT	TRBJ1-1	few	TRBV6-5	.
CAISEPTGQETQYF	TGTGCCATCAGTGAACCGACAGGACAAGAGACCCAGTACTTC	TRBJ2-5	few	TRBV10-3	.
CAISQDQETQYF	TGTGCCATCTCGCAGGACCAAGAGACCCAGTACTTC	TRBJ2-5	.	TRBV10-3	.
CASSDDRGQGTEAFF	TGTGCCAGCAGTGATGACAGGGGGCAGGGCACTGAAGCTTTCTTT	TRBJ1-1	few	TRBV12-3/TRBV12-4	TRBD1
CASSQDDRTEQFF	TGCGCCAGCAGCCAAGATGATAGGACAGAGCAGTTCTTC	TRBJ2-1	.	TRBV4-3	.
CASSLGFAEKLFF	TGTGCCAGCAGCTTAGGATTCGCCGAAAAACTGTTTTTT	TRBJ1-4	few	TRBV11-2	.
CASSTQGAGELFF	TGTGCCAGCAGTACCCAGGGGGCCGGGGAGCTGTTTTTT	TRBJ2-2	.	TRBV12-3/TRBV12-4	TRBD1
CASSLDRLARYEQYF	TGCGCCAGCAGCTTGGACCGACTAGCTCGCTACGAGCAGTACTTC	TRBJ2-7	few	TRBV5-1	TRBD2
CSAPDRARNQPQHF	TGCAGTGCTCCCGACAGGGCGCGCAATCAGCCCCAGCATTTT	TRBJ1-5	few	TRBV20-1	TRBD1
CASSPAGVGTDTQYF	TGTGCCAGCAGCCCGGCGGGGGTAGGCACAGATACGCAGTATTTT	TRBJ2-3	few	TRBV12-3/TRBV12-4	TRBD2